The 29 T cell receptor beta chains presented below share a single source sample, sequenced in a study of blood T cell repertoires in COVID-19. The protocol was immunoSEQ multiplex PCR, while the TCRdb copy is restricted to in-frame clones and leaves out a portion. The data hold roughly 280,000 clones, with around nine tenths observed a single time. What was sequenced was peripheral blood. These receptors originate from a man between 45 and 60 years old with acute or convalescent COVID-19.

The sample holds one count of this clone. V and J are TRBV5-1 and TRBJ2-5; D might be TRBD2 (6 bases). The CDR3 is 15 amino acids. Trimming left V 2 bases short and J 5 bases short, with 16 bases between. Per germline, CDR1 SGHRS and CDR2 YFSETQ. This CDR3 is CASSFRAGSGETQYF. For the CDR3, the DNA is TGCGCCAGCAGCTTTAGGGCGGGGTCGGGGGAGACCCAGTACTTC.

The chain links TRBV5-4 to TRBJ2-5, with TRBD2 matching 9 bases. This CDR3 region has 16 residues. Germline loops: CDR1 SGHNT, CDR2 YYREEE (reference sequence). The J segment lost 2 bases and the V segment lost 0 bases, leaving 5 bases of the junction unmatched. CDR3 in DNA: TGTGCCAGCAGCTTGGAGGCGGGGGGGCTGCAAGAGACCCAGTACTTC. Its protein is CASSLEAGGLQETQYF.

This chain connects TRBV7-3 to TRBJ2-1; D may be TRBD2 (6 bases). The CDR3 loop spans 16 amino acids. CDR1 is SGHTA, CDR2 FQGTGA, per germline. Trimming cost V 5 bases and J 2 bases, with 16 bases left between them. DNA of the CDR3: TGTGCCAGCAGCAGAGGGAGTTCGGGGGCCTACAATGAGCAGTTCTTC. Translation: CASSRGSSGAYNEQFF.

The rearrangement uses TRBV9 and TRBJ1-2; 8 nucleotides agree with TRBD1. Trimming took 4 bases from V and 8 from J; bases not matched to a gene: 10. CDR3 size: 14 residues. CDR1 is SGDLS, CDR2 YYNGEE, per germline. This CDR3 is CASSRDRTEWGYTF. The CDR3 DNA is TGTGCCAGCAGCCGGGACAGGACGGAGTGGGGCTACACCTTC.

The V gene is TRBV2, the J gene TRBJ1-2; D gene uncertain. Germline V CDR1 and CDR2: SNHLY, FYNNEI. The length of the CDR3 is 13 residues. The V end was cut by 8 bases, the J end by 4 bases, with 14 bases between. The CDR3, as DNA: TGTGCCAGCGGACGGGAACAGTTCTATGGCTACACCTTC. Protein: CASGREQFYGYTF.

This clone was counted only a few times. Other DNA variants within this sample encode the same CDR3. CDR3 in DNA: TGTGCCAGCTCCCGGGGGGGGGACCAGCCCCAGCATTTT. Translated: CASSRGGDQPQHF. The chain uses TRBV18 and TRBJ1-5, with D possibly TRBD1 on 5 matching bases. There are 13 residues in the CDR3. Trimming removed 6 bases at V and 7 bases at J, with 13 bases between. The germline V gene has CDR1 KGHSH and CDR2 LQKENI.

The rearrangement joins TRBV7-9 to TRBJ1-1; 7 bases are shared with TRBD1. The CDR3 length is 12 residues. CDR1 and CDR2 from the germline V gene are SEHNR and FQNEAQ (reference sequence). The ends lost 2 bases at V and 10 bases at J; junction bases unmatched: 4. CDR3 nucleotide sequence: TGTGCCAGCAGCTTACACGGGACAGCAGCTTTCTTT. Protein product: CASSLHGTAAFF.

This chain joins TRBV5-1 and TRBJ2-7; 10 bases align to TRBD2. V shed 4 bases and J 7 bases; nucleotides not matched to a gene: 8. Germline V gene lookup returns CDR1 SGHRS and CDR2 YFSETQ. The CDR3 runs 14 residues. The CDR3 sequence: CASSNSGGLGEQYF. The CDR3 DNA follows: TGCGCCAGCAGCAATAGCGGGGGGCTGGGGGAGCAGTACTTC.

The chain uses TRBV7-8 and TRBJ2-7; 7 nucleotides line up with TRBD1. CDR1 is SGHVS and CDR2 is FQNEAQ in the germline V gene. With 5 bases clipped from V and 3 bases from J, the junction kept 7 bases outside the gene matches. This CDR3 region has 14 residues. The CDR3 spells CASSKDRVVYEQYF. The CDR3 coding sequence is TGTGCCAGCAGCAAAGACAGGGTAGTCTACGAGCAGTACTTC.

The CDR3, as DNA: TGTGCCAGCAACCGCGGGACGCCCTACGAGCAGTACTTC. Its translation: CASNRGTPYEQYF. This rearrangement joins TRBV28 to TRBJ2-7; tentative D call: TRBD2 (6 bases). CDR1 and CDR2 (germline): MDHEN, SYDVKM. The CDR3 spans 13 residues. V was shortened by 7 bases and J by 2 bases, with 12 bases between the two germline ends.

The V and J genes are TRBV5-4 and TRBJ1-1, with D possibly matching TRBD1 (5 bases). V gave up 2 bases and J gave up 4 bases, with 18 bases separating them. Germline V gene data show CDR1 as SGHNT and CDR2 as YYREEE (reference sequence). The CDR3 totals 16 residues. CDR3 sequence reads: CASSFGGGVIGTEAFF. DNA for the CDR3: TGTGCCAGCAGCTTTGGGGGGGGTGTGATTGGCACTGAAGCTTTCTTT. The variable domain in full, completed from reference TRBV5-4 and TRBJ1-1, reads ETGVTQSPTHLIKTRGQQVTLRCSSQSGHNTVSWYQQALGQGPQFIFQYYREEENGRGNFPPRFSGLQFPNYSSELNVNALELDDSALYLCASSFGGGVIGTEAFFGQGTRLTVV.

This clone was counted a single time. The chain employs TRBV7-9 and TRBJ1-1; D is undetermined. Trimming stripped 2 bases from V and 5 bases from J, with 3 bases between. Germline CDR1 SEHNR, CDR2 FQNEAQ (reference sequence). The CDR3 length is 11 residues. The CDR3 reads CASSLQTEAFF. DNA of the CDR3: TGTGCCAGCAGCTTACAGACTGAAGCTTTCTTT.

The CDR3 region has the DNA TGTGCCAGCAGCCAAGATAGGTCTACAAGGGGTTACAATGAGCAGTTCTTC. Translation gives CASSQDRSTRGYNEQFF. This chain connects TRBV3-1 (or the pseudogene TRBV3-2) to TRBJ2-1; TRBD1 is a possible D gene (5 bases). From germline, CDR1 is LGHDT and CDR2 YNNKEL (reference sequence). Deletions cut 0 bases from V and 4 bases from J, with 16 bases between. The CDR3 runs 17 residues.

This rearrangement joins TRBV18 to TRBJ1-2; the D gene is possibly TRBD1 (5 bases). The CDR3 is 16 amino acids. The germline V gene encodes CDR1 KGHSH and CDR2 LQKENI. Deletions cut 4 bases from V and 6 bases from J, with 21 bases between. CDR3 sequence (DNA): TGTGCCAGCTCACTCAACCCCCCCGCAGGGCGGAATGGCTACACCTTC. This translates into CASSLNPPAGRNGYTF.

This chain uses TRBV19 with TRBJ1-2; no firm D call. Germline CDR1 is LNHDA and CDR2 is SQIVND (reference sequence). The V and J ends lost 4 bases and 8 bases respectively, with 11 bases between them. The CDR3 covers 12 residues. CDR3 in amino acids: CASSSEGGGYTF. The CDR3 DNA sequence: TGTGCCAGTAGTAGTGAGGGCGGCGGCTACACCTTC.

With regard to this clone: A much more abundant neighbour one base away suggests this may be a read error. The CDR3 reads CASSPDNYEQYF. CDR3 bases: TGTGCCAGCAGCCCGGACAACTACGAGCAGTACTTC. The rearrangement uses TRBV5-4 and TRBJ2-7; D might be TRBD1 (5 bases). Germline CDR1 reads SGHNT; CDR2 reads YYREEE (reference sequence). The V end lost 4 bases, the J end lost 3 bases, and 8 bases lay between the germline ends. The CDR3 has 12 residues.

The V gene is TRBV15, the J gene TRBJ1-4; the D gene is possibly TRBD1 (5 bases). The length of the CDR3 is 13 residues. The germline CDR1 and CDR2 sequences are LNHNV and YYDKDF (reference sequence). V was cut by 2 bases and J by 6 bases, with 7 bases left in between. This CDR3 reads CATSRQGDEKLFF. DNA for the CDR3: TGTGCCACCAGCAGACAGGGCGATGAAAAACTGTTTTTT.

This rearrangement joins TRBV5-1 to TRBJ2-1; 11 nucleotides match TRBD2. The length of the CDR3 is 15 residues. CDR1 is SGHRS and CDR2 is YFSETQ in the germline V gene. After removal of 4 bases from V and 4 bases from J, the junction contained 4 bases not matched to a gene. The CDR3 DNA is TGCGCCAGCAGCCCACTAGCGGGGGTTTACAATGAGCAGTTCTTC. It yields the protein CASSPLAGVYNEQFF.

Here the CDR3 DNA reads TGCAGCGTTGGGGTAACAGGGGGCGGGAGCAATCAGCCCCAGCATTTT. Translating it yields CSVGVTGGGSNQPQHF. The chain employs TRBV29-1 and TRBJ1-5; 9 nucleotides match TRBD1. The ends lost 4 bases at V and 1 base at J; junction bases unmatched: 8. The CDR3 covers 16 residues. Germline lookup yields CDR1 SQVTM and CDR2 ANQGSEA.

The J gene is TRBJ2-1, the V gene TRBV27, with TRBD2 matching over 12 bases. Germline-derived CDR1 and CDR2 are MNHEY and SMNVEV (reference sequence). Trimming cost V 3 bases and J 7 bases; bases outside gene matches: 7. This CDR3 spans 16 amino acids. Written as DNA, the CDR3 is TGTGCCAGCAGTTTGACTCTAGCGGGGGGGCCGAATGAGCAGTTCTTC. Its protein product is CASSLTLAGGPNEQFF.

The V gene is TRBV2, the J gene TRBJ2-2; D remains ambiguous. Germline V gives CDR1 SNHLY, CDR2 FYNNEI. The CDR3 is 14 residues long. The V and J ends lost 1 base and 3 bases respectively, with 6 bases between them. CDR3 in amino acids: CASSEDGYTGELFF. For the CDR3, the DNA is TGTGCCAGCAGTGAAGACGGTTACACCGGGGAGCTGTTTTTT.

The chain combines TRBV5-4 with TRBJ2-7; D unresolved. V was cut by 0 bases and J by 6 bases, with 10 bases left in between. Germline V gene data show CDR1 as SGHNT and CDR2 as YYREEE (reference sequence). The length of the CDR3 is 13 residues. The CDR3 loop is CASSLEPGVEQYF. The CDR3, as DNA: TGTGCCAGCAGCTTGGAACCGGGTGTCGAGCAGTACTTC.

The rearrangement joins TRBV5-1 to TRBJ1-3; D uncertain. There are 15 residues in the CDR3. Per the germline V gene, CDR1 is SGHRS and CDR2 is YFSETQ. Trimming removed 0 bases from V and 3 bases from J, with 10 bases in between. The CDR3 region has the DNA TGCGCCAGCAGCTTGGAGACGGGAGTTGGAAACACCATATATTTT. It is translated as CASSLETGVGNTIYF. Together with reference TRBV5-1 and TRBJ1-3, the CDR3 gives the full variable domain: KAGVTQTPRYLIKTRGQQVTLSCSPISGHRSVSWYQQTPGQGLQFLFEYFSETQRNKGNFPGRFSGRQFSNSRSEMNVSTLELGDSALYLCASSLETGVGNTIYFGEGSWLTVV.

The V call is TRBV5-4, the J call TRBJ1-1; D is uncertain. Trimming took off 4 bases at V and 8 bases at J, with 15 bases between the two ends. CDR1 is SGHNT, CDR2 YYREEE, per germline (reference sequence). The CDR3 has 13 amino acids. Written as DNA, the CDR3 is TGTGCCAGCAGCCACGGACTGGGCAACGAAGCTTTCTTT. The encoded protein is CASSHGLGNEAFF.

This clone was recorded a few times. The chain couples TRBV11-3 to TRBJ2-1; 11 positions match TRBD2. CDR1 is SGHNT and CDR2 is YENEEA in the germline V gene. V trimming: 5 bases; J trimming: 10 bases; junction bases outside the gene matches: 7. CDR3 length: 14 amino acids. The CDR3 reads CASSASSGGREQFF. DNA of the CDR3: TGTGCCAGCAGCGCCTCTAGCGGGGGGCGGGAGCAGTTCTTC. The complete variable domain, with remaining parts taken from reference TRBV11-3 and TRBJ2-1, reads EAGVVQSPRYKIIEKKQPVAFWCNPISGHNTLYWYLQNLGQGPELLIRYENEEAVDDSQLPKDRFSAERLKGVDSTLKIQPAELGDSAVYLCASSASSGGREQFFGPGTRLTVL.

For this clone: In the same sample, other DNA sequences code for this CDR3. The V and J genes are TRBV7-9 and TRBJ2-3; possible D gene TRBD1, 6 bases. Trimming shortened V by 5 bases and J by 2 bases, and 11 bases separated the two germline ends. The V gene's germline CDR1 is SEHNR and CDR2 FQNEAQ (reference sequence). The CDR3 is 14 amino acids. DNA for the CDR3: TGTGCCAGCAGCCCAGGGGACCCCACAGATACGCAGTATTTT. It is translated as CASSPGDPTDTQYF.

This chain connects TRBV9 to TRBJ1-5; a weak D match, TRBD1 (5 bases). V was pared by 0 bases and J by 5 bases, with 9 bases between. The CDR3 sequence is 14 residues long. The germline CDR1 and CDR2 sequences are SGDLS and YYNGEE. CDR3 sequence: CASSVGTTDQPQHF. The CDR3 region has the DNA TGTGCCAGCAGCGTAGGGACAACCGATCAGCCCCAGCATTTT.

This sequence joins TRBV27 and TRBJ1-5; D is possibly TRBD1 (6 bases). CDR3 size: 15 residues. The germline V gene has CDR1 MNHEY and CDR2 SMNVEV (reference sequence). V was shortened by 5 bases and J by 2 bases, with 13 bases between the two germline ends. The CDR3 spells CASSPGALGNQPQHF. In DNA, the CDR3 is TGTGCCAGCAGTCCAGGGGCATTGGGCAATCAGCCCCAGCATTTT.

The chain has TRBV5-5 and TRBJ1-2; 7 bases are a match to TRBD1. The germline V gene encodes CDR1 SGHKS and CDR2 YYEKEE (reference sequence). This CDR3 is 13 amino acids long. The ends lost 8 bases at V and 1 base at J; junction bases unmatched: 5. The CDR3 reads CARNSGGNYGYTF. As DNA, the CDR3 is TGTGCCAGGAACTCAGGGGGTAACTATGGCTACACCTTC. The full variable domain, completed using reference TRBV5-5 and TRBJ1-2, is DAGVTQSPTHLIKTRGQQVTLRCSPISGHKSVSWYQQVLGQGPQFIFQYYEKEERGRGNFPDRFSARQFPNYSSELNVNALLLGDSALYLCARNSGGNYGYTFGSGTRLTVV.